These 10 T cell receptor beta chains were all obtained from the same sample, sequenced in a study of blood T cells in healthy people across ages. Through a sample-barcoded 5' primer and a J-beta primer mix, a second PCR was run for roughly 6 to 12 cycles. From the 5' RACE reads, TCRdb called clonotypes with MiXCR, one entry per CDR3 protein. Of about 500,000 distinct CDR3 sequences detected, about 25% appear once; the ten largest clones hold roughly 9.4%. These same data were also listed under a study on T cells of mothers and their children.

Sequencing was carried out using blood. These receptors came from a boy younger than 18 in good health.

This clonotype was counted between two and nine times. The chain links TRBV6-5 to TRBJ1-1, with D tentatively TRBD1 (6 bases). Germline CDR1 and CDR2: MNHEY and SVGAGI. With 5 bases removed from V and 2 bases from J, the gap between germline ends came to 12 bases. The CDR3 is made up of 14 amino acids. The CDR3, as DNA: TGTGCCAGCAGTAGGGGACAAGCCAACACTGAAGCTTTCTTT. Its protein is CASSRGQANTEAFF.

A few counts support this clonotype. J is TRBJ1-2 and V is TRBV6-2 or TRBV6-3, with 10 bases that match TRBD1. This CDR3 region has 14 residues. Unmatched junction bases numbered 7, after V lost 8 bases and J lost 4 bases. The germline CDR1 and CDR2 sequences are MNHEY and SVGEGT. The CDR3 nucleotides are TGTGCCAGCTGTGAAGGGACAGGGGCCTATGGCTACACCTTC. Residues: CASCEGTGAYGYTF.

In its sample, this clonotype was seen a few times. The chain employs TRBV6-1 and TRBJ2-6; D gene unclear. Germline CDR1 reads MNHNS; CDR2 reads SASEGT. V was trimmed by 8 bases and J by 2 bases, leaving 10 bases between them. The CDR3 is 14 residues long. CDR3 bases: TGTGCCAGCCTCGCAAGGGCTGGGGCCAACGTCCTGACTTTC. Residues: CASLARAGANVLTF.

In regard to this clonotype: One end of the junction varies from germline; a read error may be responsible. This rearrangement joins TRBV3-1 to TRBJ2-5; TRBD2 aligns across 8 bases. Germline V gives CDR1 LGHDT, CDR2 YNNKEL (reference sequence). This CDR3 has 17 residues. In DNA form, the CDR3 reads TGTGCCAGCAGCAAAGATGGGAATAGCGGGGCACAAGAGACCCAGTACTTC. Its protein product is CASSKDGNSGAQETQYF.

V and J are TRBV6-2 or TRBV6-3 and TRBJ1-2; 8 positions agree with TRBD1. This CDR3 region has 15 residues. Per germline, CDR1 MNHEY and CDR2 SVGEGT. After removal of 1 base from V and 3 bases from J, the junction contained 4 bases not matched to a gene. DNA of the CDR3: TGTGCCAGCAGTTACTTTGACAGGGGATACTATGGCTACACCTTC. This codes for CASSYFDRGYYGYTF.

The chain employs TRBV2 and TRBJ1-6; no clear D gene. The CDR3 extends over 14 amino acids. V lost 7 bases and J 4 bases, leaving 11 bases between the germline ends. Germline V lookup: CDR1 SNHLY, CDR2 FYNNEI. CDR3 nucleotide sequence: TGTGCCAGCACCTTGGACCGGTATAATTCACCCCTCCACTTT. Protein: CASTLDRYNSPLHF.

The chain recombines TRBV11-2 with TRBJ1-6, with a tentative D call TRBD1 (5 bases). Per germline, CDR1 SGHAT and CDR2 FQNNGV. The germline V and J ends were trimmed by 0 bases and 5 bases, with 8 bases remaining between them. The CDR3 totals 15 residues. CDR3 protein: CASSLDRANNSPLHF. The DNA of the CDR3 is TGTGCCAGCAGCTTAGACAGGGCGAATAATTCACCCCTCCACTTT.

This clonotype was detected a few times. The rearrangement links TRBV15 to TRBJ2-5, with D perhaps assigned TRBD1 or TRBD2 (5 bases each). The CDR3 has 13 residues. Germline V gene data show CDR1 as LNHNV and CDR2 as YYDKDF (reference sequence). V dropped 5 bases and J dropped 4 bases, with 11 bases sitting between them. The CDR3 loop is CATSGDLRETQYF. The CDR3 DNA reads as TGTGCCACCAGCGGGGACCTTCGAGAGACCCAGTACTTC.

This clonotype was picked up a small number of times. The V gene is TRBV25-1, the J gene TRBJ2-7, with D unclear. This CDR3 has 10 residues. V was cut by 8 bases and J by 3 bases, with 5 bases left in between. Per the germline V gene, CDR1 is MGHDK and CDR2 is SYGVNS. This CDR3 is CASGFYEQYF. CDR3 nucleotides: TGTGCCAGCGGGTTCTACGAGCAGTACTTC.

This clonotype was counted once. V gene TRBV19 combines with J gene TRBJ1-5; D gene ambiguous. Germline V gene data show CDR1 as LNHDA and CDR2 as SQIVND (reference sequence). Trimming removed 9 bases from V and 0 bases from J, with 15 bases in between. CDR3 size: 15 residues. Written as DNA, the CDR3 is TGTGCCAGCGCCCGACAAACACTTAGCAATCAGCCCCAGCATTTT. Protein sequence: CASARQTLSNQPQHF.